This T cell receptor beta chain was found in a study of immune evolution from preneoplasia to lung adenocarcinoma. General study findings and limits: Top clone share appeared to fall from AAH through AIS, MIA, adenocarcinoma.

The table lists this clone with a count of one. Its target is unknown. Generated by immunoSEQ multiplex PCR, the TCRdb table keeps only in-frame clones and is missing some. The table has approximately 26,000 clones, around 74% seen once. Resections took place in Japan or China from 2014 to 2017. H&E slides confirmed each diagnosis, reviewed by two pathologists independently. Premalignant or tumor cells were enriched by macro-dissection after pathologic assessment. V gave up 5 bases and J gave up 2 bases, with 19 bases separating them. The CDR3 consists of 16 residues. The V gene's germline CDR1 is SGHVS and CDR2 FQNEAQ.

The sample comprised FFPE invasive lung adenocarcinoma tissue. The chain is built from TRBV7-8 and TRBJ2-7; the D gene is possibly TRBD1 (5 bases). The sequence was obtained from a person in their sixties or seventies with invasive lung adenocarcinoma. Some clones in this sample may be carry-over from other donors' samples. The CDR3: CASSTFRQPIPYEQYF. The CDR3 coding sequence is TGTGCCAGCAGCACCTTTCGACAGCCTATCCCCTACGAGCAGTACTTC. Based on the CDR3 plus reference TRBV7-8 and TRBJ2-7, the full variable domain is GAGVSQSPRYKVAKRGQDVALRCDPISGHVSLFWYQQALGQGPEFLTYFQNEAQLDKSGLPSDRFFAERPEGSVSTLKIQRTQQEDSAVYLCASSTFRQPIPYEQYFGPGTRLTVT.